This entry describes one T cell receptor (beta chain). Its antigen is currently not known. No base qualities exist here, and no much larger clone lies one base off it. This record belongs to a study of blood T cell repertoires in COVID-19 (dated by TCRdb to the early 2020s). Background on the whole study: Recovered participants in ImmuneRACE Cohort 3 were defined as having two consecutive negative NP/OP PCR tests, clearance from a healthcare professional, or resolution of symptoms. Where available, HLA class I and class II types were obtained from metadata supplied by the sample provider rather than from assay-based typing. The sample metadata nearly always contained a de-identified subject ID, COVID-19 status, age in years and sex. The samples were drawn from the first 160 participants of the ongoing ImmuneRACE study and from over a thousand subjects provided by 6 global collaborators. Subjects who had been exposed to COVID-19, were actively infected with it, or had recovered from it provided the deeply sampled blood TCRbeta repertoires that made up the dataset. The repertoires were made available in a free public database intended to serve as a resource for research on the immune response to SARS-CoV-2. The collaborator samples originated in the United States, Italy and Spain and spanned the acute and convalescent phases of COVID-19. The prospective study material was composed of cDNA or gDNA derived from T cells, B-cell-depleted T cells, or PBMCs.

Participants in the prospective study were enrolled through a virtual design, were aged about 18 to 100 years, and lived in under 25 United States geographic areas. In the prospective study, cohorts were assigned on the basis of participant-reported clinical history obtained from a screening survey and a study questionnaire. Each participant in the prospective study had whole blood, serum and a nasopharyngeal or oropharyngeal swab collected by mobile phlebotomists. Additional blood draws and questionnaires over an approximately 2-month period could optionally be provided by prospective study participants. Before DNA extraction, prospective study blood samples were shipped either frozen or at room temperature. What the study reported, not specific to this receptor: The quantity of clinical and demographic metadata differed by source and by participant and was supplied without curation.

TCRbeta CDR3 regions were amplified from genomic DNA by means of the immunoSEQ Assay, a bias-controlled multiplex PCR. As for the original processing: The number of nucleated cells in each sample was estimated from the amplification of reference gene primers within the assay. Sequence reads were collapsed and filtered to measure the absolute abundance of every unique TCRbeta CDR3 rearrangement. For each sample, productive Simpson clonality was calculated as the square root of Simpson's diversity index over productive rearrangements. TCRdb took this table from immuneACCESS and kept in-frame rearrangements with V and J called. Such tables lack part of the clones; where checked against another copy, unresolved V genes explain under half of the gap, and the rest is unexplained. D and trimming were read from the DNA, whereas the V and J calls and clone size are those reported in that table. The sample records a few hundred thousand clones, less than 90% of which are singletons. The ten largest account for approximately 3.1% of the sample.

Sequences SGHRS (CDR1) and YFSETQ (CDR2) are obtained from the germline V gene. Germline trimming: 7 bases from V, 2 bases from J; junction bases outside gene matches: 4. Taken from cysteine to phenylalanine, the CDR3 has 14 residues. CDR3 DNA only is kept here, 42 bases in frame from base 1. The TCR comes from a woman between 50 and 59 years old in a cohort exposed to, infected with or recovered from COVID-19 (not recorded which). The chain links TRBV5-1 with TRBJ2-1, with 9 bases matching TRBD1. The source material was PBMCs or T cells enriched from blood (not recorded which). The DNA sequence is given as TGCGCCAGCGGGAGGGACAGGGCCTACAATGAGCAGTTCTTC. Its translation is CASGRDRAYNEQFF.